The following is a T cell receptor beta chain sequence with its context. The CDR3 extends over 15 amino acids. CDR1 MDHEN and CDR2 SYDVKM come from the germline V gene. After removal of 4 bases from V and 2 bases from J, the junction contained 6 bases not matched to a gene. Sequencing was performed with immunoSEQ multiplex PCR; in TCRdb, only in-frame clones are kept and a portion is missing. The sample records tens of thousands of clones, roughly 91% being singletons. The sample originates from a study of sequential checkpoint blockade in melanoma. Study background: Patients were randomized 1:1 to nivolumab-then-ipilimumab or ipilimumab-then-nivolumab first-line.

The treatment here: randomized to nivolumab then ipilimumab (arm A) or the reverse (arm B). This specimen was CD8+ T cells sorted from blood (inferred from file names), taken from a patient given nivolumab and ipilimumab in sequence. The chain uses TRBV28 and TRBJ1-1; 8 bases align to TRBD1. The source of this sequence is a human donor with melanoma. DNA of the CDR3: TGTGCCAGCAGTTGGGACAGGTTAGGAAACACTGAAGCTTTCTTT. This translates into CASSWDRLGNTEAFF.